This T cell receptor beta chain was sequenced for a study of long-term antiretroviral therapy in people with HIV. About this clone: Its antigen is as yet unknown.

General study results and limits: Post-ART samples showed increased diversity that remained below transplant donor control levels. Dominant in the repertoire at all time points were clones expanded before ART.

Trimming took 3 bases from V and 6 from J, leaving 15 bases between them. The CDR3 contains 15 residues. The V gene's germline CDR1 is MNHEY and CDR2 SVGAGI. Survey-level resolution applied to immunoSEQ assay v3.0. The repertoire was sequenced with immunoSEQ multiplex PCR; TCRdb's copy has only in-frame clones and lacks some. The sample records roughly 44,000 clones, roughly 96% being singletons. The V call is TRBV6-5, the J call TRBJ1-5; D gene unclear. Specimen: unsorted PBMCs, collected 3.7 years after starting antiretroviral therapy. The sequence was collected from a woman in her 50s with HIV. CDR3 sequence (DNA): TGTGCCAGCAGTTATGACGGGATCAACGGTCAGCCCCAGCATTTT. Protein product: CASSYDGINGQPQHF.